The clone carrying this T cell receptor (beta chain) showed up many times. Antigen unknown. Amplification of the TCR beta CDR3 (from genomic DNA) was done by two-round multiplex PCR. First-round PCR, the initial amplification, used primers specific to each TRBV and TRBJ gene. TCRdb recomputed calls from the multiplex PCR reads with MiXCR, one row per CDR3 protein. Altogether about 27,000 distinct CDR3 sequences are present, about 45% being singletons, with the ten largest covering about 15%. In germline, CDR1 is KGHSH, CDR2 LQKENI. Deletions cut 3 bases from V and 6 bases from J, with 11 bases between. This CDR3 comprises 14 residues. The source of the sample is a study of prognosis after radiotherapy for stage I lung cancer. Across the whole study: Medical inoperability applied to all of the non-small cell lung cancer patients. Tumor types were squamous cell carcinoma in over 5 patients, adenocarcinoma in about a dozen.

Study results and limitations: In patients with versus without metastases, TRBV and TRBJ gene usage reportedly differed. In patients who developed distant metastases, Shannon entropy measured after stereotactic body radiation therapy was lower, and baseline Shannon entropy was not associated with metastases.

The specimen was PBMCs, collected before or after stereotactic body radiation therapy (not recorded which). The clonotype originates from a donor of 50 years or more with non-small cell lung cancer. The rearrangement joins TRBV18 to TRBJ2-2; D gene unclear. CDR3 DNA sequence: TGTGCCAGCTCACCCTCGGGTAACGCCGGGGAGCTGTTTTTT. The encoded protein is CASSPSGNAGELFF.